A single sample gave rise to the 6 T cell receptor beta chains below, sequenced in a study of blood T cells in healthy people across ages (dated by TCRdb to the mid-2010s). Library preparation was by 5' RACE. The sequencer listed for this sample is Illumina HiSeq 2500. A second PCR of about 7 to 12 cycles was performed with a sample-barcoded 5' primer and a J-beta primer mix. In TCRdb, the public reads were trimmed at Q25 with fastp and aligned with MiXCR, with productive beta chains retained. Every CDR3 protein is listed once, alongside the most common genes and DNA of its rows. The sample data list 550,000 to 750,000 distinct CDR3 sequences, and around a fifth of these were observed just once. The ten top clones hold roughly 3.4% of the sample. The sample taken for sequencing was blood. These TCRs come from a man aged 65-85 years in good health.

This clonotype was observed a few times. CDR3 bases: TGTGCCAGCTCATCGAACCTGTATGGCTACACCTTC. It specifies CASSSNLYGYTF. V gene TRBV18 combines with J gene TRBJ1-2; D not certain. Germline-derived CDR1 and CDR2 are KGHSH and LQKENI. The V end was cut by 5 bases, the J end by 5 bases, with 9 bases between. This CDR3 has 12 amino acids.

The chain recombines TRBV29-1 with TRBJ1-3; D is unresolved. Trimming removed 0 bases at V and 0 bases at J, with 12 bases between. Germline V lookup: CDR1 SQVTM, CDR2 ANQGSEA. The CDR3 extends over 16 amino acids. This CDR3 reads CSVEDSLPSSGNTIYF. DNA for the CDR3: TGCAGCGTTGAAGATTCCTTACCGAGCTCTGGAAACACCATATATTTT.

V usage is TRBV5-1 and J usage is TRBJ2-1; D uncertain. The CDR3 totals 17 residues. Trimming took 0 bases from V and 0 from J, leaving 13 bases between them. Germline V gene sequence: CDR1 SGHRS, CDR2 YFSETQ. CDR3 in amino acids: CASSLGGSKNSYNEQFF. CDR3 DNA: TGCGCCAGCAGCTTGGGGGGTTCTAAGAACTCCTACAATGAGCAGTTCTTC.

This clonotype was detected ten times or more. The chain couples TRBV2 to TRBJ1-4; 9 positions agree with TRBD1. Germline values: CDR1 SNHLY, CDR2 FYNNEI. V dropped 6 bases and J dropped 8; count of bases not matched to a gene: 7. This CDR3 contains 14 residues. CDR3: CASSRDRVGEKLFF. Here the CDR3 DNA reads TGTGCCAGCAGCAGGGACAGGGTCGGCGAAAAACTGTTTTTT.

This clonotype was seen more than once but under ten times. The chain couples TRBV4-3 to TRBJ2-7; D possibly corresponds to TRBD1 (6 bases). Germline lookup yields CDR1 LGHNA and CDR2 YSLEER. CDR3 length: 13 amino acids. Trimming took off 4 bases at V and 7 bases at J, with 14 bases between the two ends. The CDR3 region is CASSLMGAVEQYF. CDR3 sequence (DNA): TGCGCCAGCAGCCTCATGGGGGCGGTTGAGCAGTACTTC.

The V gene is TRBV6-2 or TRBV6-3, the J gene TRBJ2-1; D is perhaps TRBD2 (5 bases). The DNA end lines up better with TRBJ2-5; the J call may be wrong. CDR1 and CDR2 (germline): MNHEY, SVGEGT. The CDR3 is 13 amino acids. The CDR3 loop is CASMIGGQETQYF. The CDR3 nucleotides are TGTGCCAGCATGATTGGAGGTCAAGAGACCCAGTACTTC.